The rows below give T cell receptor beta chains drawn from one sample of a study of blood T cell repertoires in COVID-19. The repertoire was sequenced with immunoSEQ multiplex PCR; TCRdb's copy has only in-frame clones and lacks some. The data hold 26,000 or so clones, with around 61% observed a single time. Sequenced material: peripheral blood. All receptors come from a man aged 55 to 70 with active or convalescent COVID-19. Each CDR3 is given with its conserved first and last residue. Each record gives: V gene, J gene, clone size, D gene, CDR3 protein, CDR3 DNA. A D gene is named only where the DNA matches it firmly. Some rows mark clone size as missing; the rest say once, few, many or name a class of expanded clone.

V gene: TRBV5-1; J gene: TRBJ2-7; clone size: few; D gene: -; CDR3 protein: CASSLGAGSSYEQYF; CDR3 DNA: TGCGCCAGCAGCTTGGGTGCAGGTAGCTCCTACGAGCAGTACTTC
V gene: TRBV7-9; J gene: TRBJ1-4; clone size: -; D gene: -; CDR3 protein: CASSLEPVTNEKLFF; CDR3 DNA: TGTGCCAGCAGCTTAGAACCAGTTACCAATGAAAAACTGTTTTTT
V gene: TRBV7-3; J gene: TRBJ2-1; clone size: -; D gene: -; CDR3 protein: CASAKQSGNLYNEQFF; CDR3 DNA: TGTGCCAGCGCTAAGCAATCAGGGAACCTCTACAATGAGCAGTTCTTC
V gene: TRBV6-1; J gene: TRBJ1-2; clone size: few; D gene: TRBD1; CDR3 protein: CASSEGPTGNYGYTF; CDR3 DNA: TGTGCCAGCAGTGAGGGCCCGACAGGGAACTATGGCTACACCTTC
V gene: TRBV6-5; J gene: TRBJ2-3; clone size: -; D gene: TRBD2; CDR3 protein: CASSRRSGGPYTQYF; CDR3 DNA: TGTGCCAGCAGTCGTCGATCGGGAGGGCCTTATACGCAGTATTTT
V gene: TRBV5-1; J gene: TRBJ2-7; clone size: -; D gene: -; CDR3 protein: CASSLEAREQYF; CDR3 DNA: TGCGCCAGCAGCTTGGAAGCTCGCGAGCAGTACTTC
V gene: TRBV28; J gene: TRBJ1-2; clone size: few; D gene: TRBD1; CDR3 protein: CASSPGGPNYGYTF; CDR3 DNA: TGTGCCAGCAGTCCAGGGGGCCCGAACTATGGCTACACCTTC
V gene: TRBV6-5; J gene: TRBJ2-7; clone size: -; D gene: -; CDR3 protein: CASSKLYEQYF; CDR3 DNA: TGTGCCAGCAGCAAACTCTACGAGCAGTACTTC
V gene: TRBV6-5; J gene: TRBJ1-1; clone size: -; D gene: -; CDR3 protein: CASSYAGTMNTEAFF; CDR3 DNA: TGTGCCAGCAGTTACGCGGGGACCATGAACACTGAAGCTTTCTTT
V gene: TRBV2; J gene: TRBJ1-3; clone size: -; D gene: -; CDR3 protein: CASRLRIPRNTIYF; CDR3 DNA: TGTGCCAGCAGACTAAGGATACCGAGAAACACCATATATTTT
V gene: TRBV14; J gene: TRBJ2-7; clone size: -; D gene: -; CDR3 protein: CASSVGQILSYEQYF; CDR3 DNA: TGTGCCAGCAGCGTCGGACAGATTTTATCCTACGAGCAGTACTTC
V gene: TRBV15; J gene: TRBJ2-7; clone size: once; D gene: TRBD2; CDR3 protein: CATSRDLGLATHEQYF; CDR3 DNA: TGTGCCACCAGCAGAGATTTAGGACTAGCAACCCACGAGCAGTACTTC
V gene: TRBV3-1/TRBV3-2; J gene: TRBJ1-6; clone size: -; D gene: -; CDR3 protein: CASSQRSGSPLHF; CDR3 DNA: TGTGCCAGCAGCCAAAGGAGTGGCTCACCCCTCCACTTT
V gene: TRBV5-4; J gene: TRBJ1-4; clone size: -; D gene: TRBD1; CDR3 protein: CASSPTGRSGTGDEKLFF; CDR3 DNA: TGTGCCAGCAGCCCGACCGGACGGTCCGGGACAGGGGATGAAAAACTGTTTTTT
V gene: TRBV7-6; J gene: TRBJ1-5; clone size: -; D gene: -; CDR3 protein: CASSLDPNQPQHF; CDR3 DNA: TGTGCCAGCAGCTTAGATCCAAATCAGCCCCAGCATTTT
V gene: TRBV6-1; J gene: TRBJ1-4; clone size: -; D gene: -; CDR3 protein: CASSYPPMEEKLFF; CDR3 DNA: TGTGCCAGCAGTTATCCCCCCATGGAGGAAAAACTGTTTTTT
V gene: TRBV7-3; J gene: TRBJ2-3; clone size: -; D gene: -; CDR3 protein: CASSLGPADTQYF; CDR3 DNA: TGTGCCAGCAGCTTAGGCCCCGCAGATACGCAGTATTTT
V gene: TRBV9; J gene: TRBJ1-2; clone size: -; D gene: -; CDR3 protein: CASSRGLISNYGYTF; CDR3 DNA: TGTGCCTCTTCTAGGGGCCTTATCTCTAACTATGGCTACACCTTC
V gene: TRBV2; J gene: TRBJ2-1; clone size: -; D gene: TRBD2; CDR3 protein: CASSGLAGGRNEQFF; CDR3 DNA: TGTGCCAGCAGTGGACTAGCGGGGGGGCGGAATGAGCAGTTCTTC
V gene: TRBV6-5; J gene: TRBJ2-7; clone size: -; D gene: -; CDR3 protein: CASTQSGWTRYEQYF; CDR3 DNA: TGTGCCAGCACCCAAAGCGGTTGGACCCGCTACGAGCAGTACTTC
V gene: TRBV7-2; J gene: TRBJ2-3; clone size: -; D gene: TRBD2; CDR3 protein: CASRRRTSGGDPDTQYF; CDR3 DNA: TGTGCCAGCAGACGCAGGACTAGCGGGGGGGACCCAGATACGCAGTATTTT
V gene: TRBV27; J gene: TRBJ1-5; clone size: -; D gene: -; CDR3 protein: CASRSQVFGPQHF; CDR3 DNA: TGTGCCAGCAGGTCACAGGTCTTTGGGCCCCAGCATTTT
V gene: TRBV5-1; J gene: TRBJ2-5; clone size: -; D gene: -; CDR3 protein: CASSSGRGQAETQYF; CDR3 DNA: TGCGCCAGCAGCTCTGGGCGGGGGCAGGCTGAGACCCAGTACTTC
V gene: TRBV19; J gene: TRBJ2-7; clone size: -; D gene: -; CDR3 protein: CASSMDSYSYEQYF; CDR3 DNA: TGTGCCAGTAGTATGGACAGCTATTCCTACGAGCAGTACTTC
V gene: TRBV5-4; J gene: TRBJ2-7; clone size: -; D gene: -; CDR3 protein: CASSPGLETYEQYF; CDR3 DNA: TGTGCCAGCAGCCCGGGACTGGAAACCTACGAGCAGTACTTC
V gene: TRBV5-1; J gene: TRBJ1-2; clone size: -; D gene: -; CDR3 protein: CASRTSRGNYGYTF; CDR3 DNA: TGCGCCAGCAGGACCAGTCGAGGAAACTATGGCTACACCTTC
V gene: TRBV12-3/TRBV12-4; J gene: TRBJ1-1; clone size: -; D gene: -; CDR3 protein: CASSYQERTEAFF; CDR3 DNA: TGTGCCAGCAGTTATCAAGAGAGGACTGAAGCTTTCTTT
V gene: TRBV11-1; J gene: TRBJ1-1; clone size: medium-sized; D gene: -; CDR3 protein: CASTLGANTEAFF; CDR3 DNA: TGTGCCAGCACCTTAGGAGCCAACACTGAAGCTTTCTTT
V gene: TRBV29-1; J gene: TRBJ2-7; clone size: -; D gene: TRBD1; CDR3 protein: CSVGDSSSYEQYF; CDR3 DNA: TGCAGCGTTGGGGACAGTAGCTCCTACGAGCAGTACTTC
V gene: TRBV7-9; J gene: TRBJ2-6; clone size: -; D gene: TRBD2; CDR3 protein: CASSISGGASGANVLTF; CDR3 DNA: TGTGCCAGCAGCATTAGCGGGGGGGCCTCTGGGGCCAACGTCCTGACTTTC
V gene: TRBV30; J gene: TRBJ2-5; clone size: -; D gene: -; CDR3 protein: CAWRYGAGTRQETQYF; CDR3 DNA: TGTGCCTGGAGGTACGGGGCGGGGACGCGACAAGAGACCCAGTACTTC
V gene: TRBV7-6; J gene: TRBJ2-7; clone size: -; D gene: TRBD1; CDR3 protein: CASSLGAGGISYEQYF; CDR3 DNA: TGTGCCAGCAGCTTAGGAGCAGGGGGCATCAGCTACGAGCAGTACTTC
V gene: TRBV11-2; J gene: TRBJ1-2; clone size: -; D gene: TRBD1; CDR3 protein: CASSLDQGAGGYTF; CDR3 DNA: TGTGCCAGCAGCTTAGATCAGGGGGCAGGGGGCTACACCTTC
V gene: TRBV19; J gene: TRBJ1-1; clone size: few; D gene: -; CDR3 protein: CASTPLRENTEAFF; CDR3 DNA: TGTGCCAGTACTCCACTACGGGAGAACACTGAAGCTTTCTTT
V gene: TRBV15; J gene: TRBJ1-1; clone size: -; D gene: TRBD1; CDR3 protein: CATSRGREGDRGEQAFF; CDR3 DNA: TGTGCCACCAGCAGAGGCCGTGAAGGCGACAGGGGAGAACAAGCTTTCTTT
V gene: TRBV29-1; J gene: TRBJ1-2; clone size: -; D gene: -; CDR3 protein: CSVEFHTAGGYTF; CDR3 DNA: TGCAGCGTTGAATTTCACACCGCTGGTGGCTACACCTTC
V gene: TRBV25-1; J gene: TRBJ1-1; clone size: few; D gene: -; CDR3 protein: CASSEESNTEAFF; CDR3 DNA: TGTGCCAGCAGTGAGGAGAGTAACACTGAAGCTTTCTTT
V gene: TRBV12-3/TRBV12-4; J gene: TRBJ1-1; clone size: -; D gene: TRBD1; CDR3 protein: CASSTTGGTEAFF; CDR3 DNA: TGTGCCAGCAGTACGACAGGGGGCACTGAAGCTTTCTTT
V gene: TRBV18; J gene: TRBJ2-2; clone size: -; D gene: TRBD2; CDR3 protein: CASSQGTSGITGELFF; CDR3 DNA: TGTGCCAGCTCACAAGGGACTAGCGGGATAACCGGGGAGCTGTTTTTT
V gene: TRBV27; J gene: TRBJ2-7; clone size: few; D gene: TRBD2; CDR3 protein: CASRRAGNSYEQYF; CDR3 DNA: TGTGCCAGCAGGCGAGCGGGAAACTCCTACGAGCAGTACTTC
V gene: TRBV19; J gene: TRBJ1-1; clone size: few; D gene: -; CDR3 protein: CASREDRGAFF; CDR3 DNA: TGTGCCAGTAGAGAAGATCGGGGGGCTTTCTTT
V gene: TRBV27; J gene: TRBJ2-1; clone size: -; D gene: -; CDR3 protein: CASRYRASYNEQFF; CDR3 DNA: TGTGCCAGCAGATACAGGGCCTCTTACAATGAGCAGTTCTTC
V gene: TRBV3-1/TRBV3-2; J gene: TRBJ1-6; clone size: -; D gene: -; CDR3 protein: CASEPGIYNSPLHF; CDR3 DNA: TGTGCCAGCGAGCCAGGGATCTATAATTCACCCCTCCACTTT
V gene: TRBV28; J gene: TRBJ2-1; clone size: -; D gene: -; CDR3 protein: CASSLQGHPSYNEQFF; CDR3 DNA: TGTGCCAGCAGTTTGCAGGGACACCCCAGCTACAATGAGCAGTTCTTC
V gene: TRBV11-3; J gene: TRBJ1-1; clone size: -; D gene: -; CDR3 protein: CASSLGGPTEAFF; CDR3 DNA: TGTGCCAGCAGCTTAGGGGGGCCCACTGAAGCTTTCTTT
V gene: TRBV6-1; J gene: TRBJ2-3; clone size: -; D gene: TRBD2; CDR3 protein: CASSKDPLRTSGLTDTQYF; CDR3 DNA: TGTGCCAGCAGTAAAGACCCCCTAAGGACTAGCGGTCTCACAGATACGCAGTATTTT
V gene: TRBV7-6; J gene: TRBJ2-2; clone size: -; D gene: -; CDR3 protein: CASSLERGFGGELFF; CDR3 DNA: TGTGCCAGCAGCTTAGAACGGGGATTCGGCGGGGAGCTGTTTTTT
V gene: TRBV1; J gene: TRBJ1-2; clone size: -; D gene: -; CDR3 protein: CTSAQQGLANYGYTF; CDR3 DNA: TGCACCAGCGCACAACAGGGCCTCGCTAACTATGGCTACACCTTC
V gene: TRBV19; J gene: TRBJ1-1; clone size: few; D gene: TRBD1; CDR3 protein: CASLPRQGNTEAFF; CDR3 DNA: TGTGCCAGCCTCCCCCGACAGGGGAACACTGAAGCTTTCTTT
V gene: TRBV7-9; J gene: TRBJ1-2; clone size: -; D gene: TRBD1; CDR3 protein: CASSRGQGSYGYTF; CDR3 DNA: TGTGCCAGCAGCAGGGGACAGGGAAGCTATGGCTACACCTTC